The clone carrying this T cell receptor beta chain was seen once. Germline V gene sequence: CDR1 MGHRA, CDR2 YSYEKL. The CDR3 length is 16 residues. J gave up 9 bases and V 1 base, and 11 bases lay outside the gene matches. Sequencing was performed with immunoSEQ multiplex PCR; in TCRdb, only in-frame clones are kept and a portion is missing. This table holds about 84,000 clones, roughly 88% found once. These data are taken from a study of control samples from healthy donors and cancer patients. The genes are TRBV4-1 and TRBJ2-4; TRBD2 matches at 8 bases. Material for sequencing was PBMCs. This clonotype was obtained from a man aged 55 to 70 with head and neck cancer. The CDR3 spells CASSQVLSGSLSIQYF. In DNA, the CDR3 is TGCGCCAGCAGCCAAGTCTTGAGCGGGAGCTTGAGCATTCAGTACTTC.